A selection of T cell receptor beta chains follows, all from one sample in a study of T cell responses to AZD1222 COVID-19 vaccine. Libraries were prepared by immunoSEQ multiplex PCR; TCRdb keeps only in-frame clonotypes and omits some of them. This table holds 140,000 to 150,000 clones, approximately 93% found once. Source: peripheral blood, taken after recovery from COVID-19. The receptor set was obtained from an adult who had recovered from COVID-19. CDR3s include the opening cysteine and the closing phenylalanine or tryptophan. D genes are given only for firm matches. Size values are once, few and many counts, or a class for expanded clones, and some rows have none.

TRBJ2-4	.	.	TRBV6-5	TGTGCCAGCAGTTCATACGGTCCCAAAAACATTCAGTACTTC	CASSSYGPKNIQYF
TRBJ1-4	TRBD1	.	TRBV5-4	TGTGCCAGCAGCTTGGGTGCTCGGACAGGGGGCCGGGAAAAACTGTTTTTT	CASSLGARTGGREKLFF
TRBJ2-5	TRBD1	.	TRBV2	TGTGCCAGCAGTGAACCGGGACAGGGGAGATTGACCCAGTACTTC	CASSEPGQGRLTQYF
TRBJ1-2	.	.	TRBV11-2	TGTGCCAGCAGCTCGCGGGATCTCCTAAACTATGGCTACACCTTC	CASSSRDLLNYGYTF
TRBJ1-4	TRBD1	.	TRBV3-1/TRBV3-2	TGTGCCAGCAGCCGCGGACAGGGTGTTGAAAAACTGTTTTTT	CASSRGQGVEKLFF
TRBJ1-1	TRBD1	.	TRBV11-2	TGTGCCAGCAGCCGGGAGGGGGCCGGGGCTGAAGCTTTCTTT	CASSREGAGAEAFF
TRBJ2-1	.	.	TRBV10-3	TGTGCCATCAGCGCCGGGGGTTCGCACGAACGCGATGAGCAGTTCTTC	CAISAGGSHERDEQFF
TRBJ1-1	.	.	TRBV7-9	TGTGCCAGCAGCTTAGCCGAGGGTAACACTGAAGCTTTCTTT	CASSLAEGNTEAFF
TRBJ2-2	.	once	TRBV7-9	TGTGCCAGCAGCTCGGGTCAGTCCGCGAACACCGGGGAGCTGTTTTTT	CASSSGQSANTGELFF
TRBJ2-3	.	.	TRBV12-3/TRBV12-4	TGTGCCAGCAGTTTAAGTACCGGAGATACGCAGTATTTT	CASSLSTGDTQYF
TRBJ1-5	TRBD1	.	TRBV3-1/TRBV3-2	TGTGCCAGCAGCCAGACAGGGAGTCGGAGACAGCCCCAGCATTTT	CASSQTGSRRQPQHF
TRBJ2-3	.	.	TRBV27	TGTGCCAGCAGTTTATACGGCGGGACAGATACGCAGTATTTT	CASSLYGGTDTQYF
TRBJ1-2	TRBD1	.	TRBV6-2/TRBV6-3	TGTGCCAGCAGCAGGGACAGCACATCCTATGGCTACACCTTC	CASSRDSTSYGYTF
TRBJ1-3	.	.	TRBV27	TGTGCCAGCATGGGACCCTCTGGAAACACCATATATTTT	CASMGPSGNTIYF
TRBJ1-5	.	.	TRBV6-5	TGTGCCAGCAGTTACCCAAGTTTGCCCCAGCATTTT	CASSYPSLPQHF
TRBJ2-5	TRBD1	.	TRBV29-1	TGCAGCGTTGACGAGGGGGCGATCCAAGAGACCCAGTACTTC	CSVDEGAIQETQYF
TRBJ1-3	TRBD1	.	TRBV3-1/TRBV3-2	TGTGCCAGCAGCCAGAATCGACGACAGGGGCTAATCTCTGGAAACACCATATATTTT	CASSQNRRQGLISGNTIYF